This entry lists 7 T cell receptor beta chains sequenced from one sample in a study of CD8+CD57+ T cells in acquired aplastic anemia. Using genomic DNA as the template, TCR beta VDJ and CDR3 profiling was carried out. TCRdb processed the reads anew with MiXCR; each CDR3 protein has one entry. The data show 250,000 to 300,000 distinct CDR3 sequences, approximately 55% seen once. Sequenced input: sorted CD4+, CD8+, or CD8+CD57+ T cells (not recorded which) from PBMCs. All receptors come from a human donor with severe aplastic anemia or a healthy control (not recorded which).

V usage is TRBV6-6 and J usage is TRBJ2-6; the D gene is possibly TRBD1 (6 bases). CDR1 is MNHNY, CDR2 SVGAGI, per germline (reference sequence). Trimming removed 5 bases at V and 2 bases at J, with 7 bases between. The CDR3 sequence is 14 residues long. The CDR3 DNA reads TGTGCCAGCAGTGAGGGGGCTGGGGCCAACGTCCTGACTTTC. It codes for CASSEGAGANVLTF.

V usage is TRBV2 and J usage is TRBJ2-7; possible D gene TRBD2, 5 bases. The CDR3 is 19 amino acids. CDR1 is SNHLY, CDR2 FYNNEI, per germline. V lost 6 bases and J lost 0, with 27 bases in between. The CDR3 sequence: CASRLTLTGSLRSSYEQYF. DNA of the CDR3: TGTGCCAGCAGACTAACTTTGACGGGGAGCCTCCGTAGCTCCTACGAGCAGTACTTC.

The chain is built from TRBV2 and TRBJ2-5; tentatively, D is TRBD2 (5 bases). Trimming cost V 3 bases and J 2 bases, with 10 bases left between them. Germline CDR1 is SNHLY and CDR2 is FYNNEI. This CDR3 comprises 14 residues. The CDR3 region has the DNA TGTGCCAGCAGTGAGAACGGGGATCAAGAGACCCAGTACTTC. The encoded protein is CASSENGDQETQYF.

The chain is built from TRBV2 and TRBJ1-5, with 8 bases that match TRBD1. The CDR3 sequence is 15 residues long. Germline-derived CDR1 and CDR2 are SNHLY and FYNNEI. The V segment lost 6 bases and the J segment 2 bases; nucleotides outside the gene matches: 6. The CDR3 DNA sequence: TGTGCCAGCAGAACCAGGGGGCAGGGCAATCAGCCCCAGCATTTT. Translating gives CASRTRGQGNQPQHF.

In the case of this clonotype: The conserved closing phenylalanine or tryptophan is absent in this CDR3, likely reflecting a read error. The CDR3 spells CASSQRRRNLQETQYY. The CDR3 DNA reads TGTGCCAGCAGCCAACGTCGCAGGAACTTGCAAGAGACCCAGTACTAC. The chain uses TRBV14 and TRBJ2-5; D call uncertain. Trimming shortened V by 2 bases and J by 2 bases, and 15 bases separated the two germline ends. This CDR3 has 16 residues. The germline CDR1 and CDR2 sequences are SGHDN and FVKESK.

CDR3 amino acids: CASSGGGSLGGYTF. CDR3 DNA sequence: TGTGCCAGCAGTGGAGGGGGGAGCCTCGGTGGCTACACCTTC. V usage is TRBV2 and J usage is TRBJ1-2; maybe TRBD1 (6 bases). This CDR3 contains 14 residues. The germline gives CDR1 SNHLY, CDR2 FYNNEI. Trimming pared 4 bases from V and 7 bases from J, leaving 16 bases between.

This clonotype was seen at least ten times. The genes are TRBV4-2 and TRBJ1-6; D possibly corresponds to TRBD1 (6 bases). The CDR3 consists of 18 residues. In germline, CDR1 is LGHNA, CDR2 YNFKEQ. Trimming took off 0 bases at V and 0 bases at J, with 12 bases between the two ends. CDR3 nucleotide sequence: TGTGCCAGCAGCCAAGAGGTCGACAGGAGCTCCTATAATTCACCCCTCCACTTT. Translation gives CASSQEVDRSSYNSPLHF.